This T cell receptor (beta chain) is from a study of a mutant IDH1 vaccine in newly diagnosed glioma. As for the study in general: Vaccinations were initiated 4-6 weeks following radiotherapy alone, or were given together with temozolomide cycles.

As to time point: week 11, during vaccination. Every single dose of the vaccine, 300 ug of mutant IDH1 20-mer peptide, came with topical imiquimod. Data came from immunoSEQ multiplex PCR; TCRdb stores just in-frame clones and leaves some out. The profile shows tens of thousands of clones, roughly 84% of them singletons. Concerning this clone itself: Its antigen is not known.

The length of the CDR3 is 15 residues. The ends lost 4 bases at V and 6 bases at J; junction bases unmatched: 12. Germline CDR1 reads SGHNT; CDR2 reads YYREEE (reference sequence). The sequence came from a woman in her forties or fifties with glioma. The chain uses TRBV5-4 and TRBJ1-2; 7 bases are shared with TRBD1. This material consisted of PBMCs, taken from a glioma patient whose treatment included an IDH1 peptide vaccine. The CDR3 reads CASSHITTGNDGYTF. The CDR3 DNA reads TGTGCCAGCAGCCATATAACGACAGGGAATGATGGCTACACCTTC.